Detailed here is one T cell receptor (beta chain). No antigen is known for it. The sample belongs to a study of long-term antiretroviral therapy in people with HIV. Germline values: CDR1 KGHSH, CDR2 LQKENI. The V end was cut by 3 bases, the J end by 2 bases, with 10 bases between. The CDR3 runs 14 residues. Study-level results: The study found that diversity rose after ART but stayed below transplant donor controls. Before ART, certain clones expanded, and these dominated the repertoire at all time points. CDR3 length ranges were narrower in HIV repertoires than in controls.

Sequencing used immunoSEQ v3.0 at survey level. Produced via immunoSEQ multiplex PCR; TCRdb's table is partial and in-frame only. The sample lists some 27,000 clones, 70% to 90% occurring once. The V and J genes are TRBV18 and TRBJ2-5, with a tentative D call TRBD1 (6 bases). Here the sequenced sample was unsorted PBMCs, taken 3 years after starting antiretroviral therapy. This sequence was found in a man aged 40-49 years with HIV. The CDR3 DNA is TGTGCCAGCTCACCTACAGGGAATCAAGAGACCCAGTACTTC. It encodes CASSPTGNQETQYF.